This T cell receptor beta chain was recorded in a study of molecular identifiers for immune sequencing clone quantification. Findings of the study overall: Investigators reportedly could detect spiked Jurkat TCR RNA from one cell among some 940,000 naive cells.

This CDR3 contains 15 residues. V was pared by 2 bases and J by 4 bases, with 14 bases between. Germline V CDR1 and CDR2: MNHEY, SMNVEV (reference sequence). Preparation methods for the bulk TCR libraries were those previously described, with listed TCR primers. One entry per CDR3 protein, called by TCRdb with MiXCR from the PCR reads. Here the sample spans a few hundred thousand distinct CDR3 sequences, roughly 24% being singletons. This clonotype was recorded many times. No antigen is known for it. CD8+CD4-CCR7+CD45RA+ cells were sorted as naive CD8 T cells. What was sequenced was naive CD8+ T cells from blood, with Jurkat cell RNA spiked in. Specified subset: FACS-sorted CD8+CD4-CCR7+CD45RA+ naive T cells. The genes are TRBV27 and TRBJ1-2, with D unclear. The sequence was collected from a human donor in good health. Some libraries in this study had Jurkat cell RNA spiked in. The CDR3 DNA follows: TGTGCCAGCAGTTTACTGATCAACTCCCCCTATGGCTACACCTTC. It is translated as CASSLLINSPYGYTF.